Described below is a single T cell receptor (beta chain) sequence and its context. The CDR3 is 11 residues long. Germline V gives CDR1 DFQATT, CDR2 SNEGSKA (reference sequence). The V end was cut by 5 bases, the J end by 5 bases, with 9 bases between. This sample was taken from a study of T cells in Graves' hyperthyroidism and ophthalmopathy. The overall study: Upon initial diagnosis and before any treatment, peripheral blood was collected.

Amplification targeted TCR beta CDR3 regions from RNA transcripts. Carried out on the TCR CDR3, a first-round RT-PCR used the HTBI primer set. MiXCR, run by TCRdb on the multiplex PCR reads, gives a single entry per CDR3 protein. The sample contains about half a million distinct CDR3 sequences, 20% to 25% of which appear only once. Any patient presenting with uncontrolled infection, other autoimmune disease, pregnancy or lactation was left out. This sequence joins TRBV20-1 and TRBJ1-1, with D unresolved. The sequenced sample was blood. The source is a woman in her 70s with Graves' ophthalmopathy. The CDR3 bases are TGCAGTGCTCGAGTACAGACTGAAGCTTTCTTT. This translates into CSARVQTEAFF.